This T cell receptor beta chain was sequenced during a study of blood T cell repertoires in COVID-19. Trimming stripped 2 bases from V and 10 bases from J, with 9 bases between. The CDR3 extends over 12 amino acids. CDR1 and CDR2 (germline): WSHSY, SAAADI. Method: immunoSEQ multiplex PCR; TCRdb's copy keeps in-frame clones and lacks some. The sample has around 280,000 clones; roughly nine tenths are singletons. The TCR comes from a woman in her thirties or forties who had recovered from COVID-19. The chain couples TRBV10-2 to TRBJ2-1; possible D gene TRBD1, 6 bases. Sequenced: PBMCs or T cells enriched from blood (not recorded which). The CDR3 sequence is CASSETGREQFF. CDR3 DNA sequence: TGCGCCAGCAGTGAGACAGGGCGGGAGCAGTTCTTC.